The 24 T cell receptor beta chains given below trace back to one sample, sequenced in a study of molecular identifiers for immune sequencing clone quantification. TCRdb redid the calling of the PCR reads with MiXCR, one entry per CDR3 protein. The sample has fewer than 350,000 distinct CDR3 sequences, about a fifth seen once. Sequenced: naive CD8+ T cells from blood, with Jurkat cell RNA spiked in. As for subset: FACS-sorted CD8+CD4-CCR7+CD45RA+ naive T cells. The receptors shown here come from a human donor in good health. Some libraries in this study had Jurkat cell RNA spiked in.

This clonotype occurred a few times. This chain connects TRBV12-3 or TRBV12-4 to TRBJ2-1; 10 nucleotides match TRBD2. Trimming took 5 bases from V and 8 from J; bases not matched to a gene: 9. The CDR3 is 15 residues long. CDR3 DNA sequence: TGTGCCAGCAGTCTTGGCCTAGGACTAGCGGATGAGCAGTTCTTC. Its translation: CASSLGLGLADEQFF.

Note on this clonotype: A read error may explain this, as a much larger clone is one base away. The CDR3 sequence is CASGPWGGTEAFF. The CDR3 DNA sequence: TGTGCCAGCGGCCCCTGGGGGGGCACTGAAGCTTTCTTT. The V and J genes are TRBV5-8 and TRBJ1-1, with TRBD1 as a possible D gene (5 bases). The CDR3 totals 13 residues. Trimming stripped 7 bases from V and 4 bases from J, with 14 bases between. Per the germline V gene, CDR1 is SGHTS and CDR2 is YDEGEE.

The table lists this clonotype with many counts. The rearrangement links TRBV19 to TRBJ2-3; 7 nucleotides match TRBD1. The CDR3 spans 14 residues. CDR1 and CDR2 from the germline V gene are LNHDA and SQIVND (reference sequence). Germline trimming cut 7 bases from V and 2 bases from J; bases unmatched to any gene: 6. The CDR3 sequence is CASNRDSSTDTQYF. The CDR3, as DNA: TGTGCCAGTAACCGGGACAGTTCCACAGATACGCAGTATTTT.

Only a few counts were recorded for this clonotype. The rearrangement links TRBV7-9 to TRBJ2-7; unclear D gene. Trimming took off 4 bases at V and 6 bases at J, with 10 bases between the two ends. The CDR3 is 12 residues long. Germline-derived CDR1 and CDR2 are SEHNR and FQNEAQ (reference sequence). The CDR3 coding sequence is TGTGCCAGCAGCTCCGGGTCGGTCGAGCAGTACTTC. Its protein product is CASSSGSVEQYF.

As regards this clonotype: Possible read error: a much larger clone is one base away. The conserved final phenylalanine or tryptophan is absent from the CDR3, which likely points to a read error. The chain is built from TRBV7-9 and TRBJ2-7, with 9 nucleotides matching TRBD1. CDR1 is SEHNR and CDR2 is FQNEAQ in the germline V gene (reference sequence). This CDR3 is 14 amino acids long. J gave up 7 bases and V 4 bases, and 8 bases lay outside the gene matches. The CDR3 DNA is TGTGCCAGCAGCTCCGGGACAGGGAGAAGTGAGCAGTACCTC. It encodes CASSSGTGRSEQYL.

A remark on this clonotype: Since a much larger clone is just one base distant, this may be a read error. Without the conserved terminal phenylalanine or tryptophan, this CDR3 likely stems from a read error. The chain employs TRBV12-3 or TRBV12-4 and TRBJ2-3, with TRBD2 identical over 9 bases. The V and J ends lost 8 bases and 3 bases, in that order; junction bases with no gene match: 6. The CDR3 extends over 14 amino acids. CDR3 in DNA: TGTGCCAGCCTACCGGGACTAGCAACAGATACGCAGTATCTT. It is translated as CASLPGLATDTQYL.

This clonotype was recorded at least ten times. This chain uses TRBV6-2 or TRBV6-3 with TRBJ2-3; D gene uncertain. This CDR3 comprises 12 residues. V lost 5 bases and J lost 6, with 9 bases in between. Germline CDR1 and CDR2: MNHEY and SVGEGT. Written as DNA, the CDR3 is TGTGCCAGCAGTCCTACCCGGGATACGCAGTATTTT. Protein sequence: CASSPTRDTQYF.

This clonotype was counted a few times. The genes are TRBV12-5 and TRBJ2-1, with TRBD1 matching 7 bases. The CDR3 is 18 residues long. Germline V CDR1 and CDR2: LGHNT, FRNRAP. V shed 6 bases and J 4 bases; nucleotides not matched to a gene: 18. CDR3 in amino acids: CASGLDRAAGNPYNEQFF. The CDR3 nucleotides read TGTGCTAGTGGCCTCGACAGGGCGGCGGGCAATCCTTACAATGAGCAGTTCTTC.

Points on this clonotype: This may arise from a read error, as a much more abundant clone is one base away. This chain links TRBV9 with TRBJ2-7; the match to TRBD1 covers 8 bases. Germline assignment: CDR1 SGDLS and CDR2 YYNGEE. The CDR3 loop spans 16 amino acids. V shed 3 bases, J shed 5 bases, and the junction held 13 bases outside the gene matches. The CDR3 DNA is TGTGCCAGCAGCGGGAAGATCCCGGACAGGGCCCACGAGCAGTACTTC. Encoded protein: CASSGKIPDRAHEQYF.

This chain connects TRBV6-1 to TRBJ2-5; D ambiguous. Trimming left V 3 bases short and J 2 bases short, with 10 bases between. Germline loops: CDR1 MNHNS, CDR2 SASEGT. The CDR3 loop spans 14 amino acids. The CDR3 protein is CASSDVARQETQYF. Here the CDR3 DNA reads TGTGCCAGCAGTGATGTCGCCCGGCAAGAGACCCAGTACTTC.

This clonotype has ten or more counts. The rearrangement joins TRBV20-1 to TRBJ2-3; 14 bases are shared with TRBD2. Per the germline V gene, CDR1 is DFQATT and CDR2 is SNEGSKA (reference sequence). J was trimmed by 4 bases and V by 2 bases; bases with no gene match: 11. The CDR3 is made up of 18 amino acids. In DNA, the CDR3 is TGCAGTGCTAGAAGGGGACTAGCGGGAGTGAGGCTGGCAGATACGCAGTATTTT. It yields the protein CSARRGLAGVRLADTQYF.

Turning to this clonotype: This may be a read error: a much more frequent sequence differs by one nucleotide. The V gene is TRBV29-1, the J gene TRBJ1-1; no firm D call. The CDR3 has 12 residues. Germline V gene data show CDR1 as SQVTM and CDR2 as ANQGSEA. The CDR3 reads CSVVGPNAEAFF. The DNA of the CDR3 is TGCAGCGTTGTAGGGCCGAACGCTGAAGCTTTCTTT.

This clonotype has at least ten counts. The rearrangement links TRBV29-1 to TRBJ2-3, with D tentatively TRBD2 (7 bases). Germline V CDR1 and CDR2: SQVTM, ANQGSEA. This CDR3 spans 14 amino acids. Trimming left V 6 bases short and J 4 bases short, with 17 bases between. CDR3 residues: CSVASQGRADTQYF. The DNA of the CDR3 is TGCAGCGTCGCATCTCAGGGGAGGGCAGATACGCAGTATTTT.

This clonotype was observed a handful of times. The rearrangement joins TRBV7-6 to TRBJ2-5; D is uncertain. Germline CDR1 SGHVS, CDR2 FNYEAQ. This CDR3 is built from 15 residues. The germline V and J ends were trimmed by 4 bases and 5 bases, with 17 bases remaining between them. The CDR3 nucleotides are TGTGCCAGCAGCTCCACCGTAGGGTTTGACGAGACCCAGTACTTC. Residues: CASSSTVGFDETQYF.

DNA for the CDR3: TGTGCCAGCAGCTTTGAAGGGCGCGTGAACACCGGGGAGCTGTTTTTT. Translation: CASSFEGRVNTGELFF. The gene calls are TRBV5-6 and TRBJ2-2, with no clear D. V was clipped by 2 bases and J by 1 base, with 12 bases between them. This CDR3 is 16 amino acids long. Germline V gene lookup returns CDR1 SGHDT and CDR2 YYEEEE.

This clonotype has a count of ten or more. CDR3 sequence reads: CASSLGALYEQYF. The CDR3 nucleotides are TGTGCCAGCAGCTTGGGTGCTCTTTACGAGCAGTACTTC. The chain has TRBV5-6 and TRBJ2-7; D unclear. CDR3 length: 13 amino acids. The V end was cut by 0 bases, the J end by 4 bases, with 8 bases between. The V gene's germline CDR1 is SGHDT and CDR2 YYEEEE.

Turning to this clonotype: Relative to the germline gene, one junction end is altered; a read error may explain this. The chain carries TRBV7-9 and TRBJ2-7; D possibly uses TRBD1 or TRBD2 (10 bases each). In germline, CDR1 is SEHNR, CDR2 FQNEAQ (reference sequence). This CDR3 is built from 21 residues. The CDR3 protein is CASSPKQTGTGVLAGVYEQCF. In DNA, the CDR3 is TGTGCCAGCAGCCCGAAGCAGACCGGGACAGGGGTGCTAGCGGGGGTCTACGAGCAGTGCTTC.

On this clonotype: One end of the junction does not line up with germline, which may come from a read error. The genes are TRBV5-4 and TRBJ1-1; a possible D gene is TRBD1 (5 bases). Looked up from germline, CDR1 is SGHNT and CDR2 is YYREEE (reference sequence). This CDR3 contains 15 residues. The CDR3, as DNA: TGTGTCAGCAGCCAAAACAGGTGGGAGAGGACTGAAGCTTTCTTT. It encodes CVSSQNRWERTEAFF.

The chain links TRBV7-8 to TRBJ2-3, with TRBD2 matching 11 bases. Germline CDR1 SGHVS, CDR2 FQNEAQ. The CDR3 length is 21 residues. V dropped 7 bases and J dropped 4; count of bases not matched to a gene: 25. DNA of the CDR3: TGTGCCAGCACTCTCCAGGGTAAACTAGCGGGAGCATTTTGGGGCGCAGATACGCAGTATTTT. Protein product: CASTLQGKLAGAFWGADTQYF. The entire variable domain, with the rest obtained from reference TRBV7-8 and TRBJ2-3, is as follows: GAGVSQSPRYKVAKRGQDVALRCDPISGHVSLFWYQQALGQGPEFLTYFQNEAQLDKSGLPSDRFFAERPEGSVSTLKIQRTQQEDSAVYLCASTLQGKLAGAFWGADTQYFGPGTRLTVL.

This clonotype was seen many times. V gene TRBV6-2 or TRBV6-3 combines with J gene TRBJ1-2, with TRBD1 identical over 10 bases. Germline V CDR1 and CDR2: MNHEY, SVGEGT. This CDR3 spans 12 amino acids. V dropped 8 bases and J dropped 3; count of bases not matched to a gene: 0. In DNA, the CDR3 is TGTGCCAGCGGGACAGGGGACTATGGCTACACCTTC. Its protein is CASGTGDYGYTF.

The chain couples TRBV20-1 to TRBJ2-7; a weak D match, TRBD2 (5 bases). The CDR3 has 14 residues. Trimming cost V 3 bases and J 1 base, with 13 bases left between them. Germline CDR1 is DFQATT and CDR2 is SNEGSKA (reference sequence). In nucleotides, the CDR3 is TGCAGTGCTAGCTCGGTGGAGGTGTCCTACGAGCAGTACTTC. This codes for CSASSVEVSYEQYF.

The CDR3 region has the DNA TGTGCCATCAGTGATCAGGGGTCGGCCCCCTACGAGCAGTACTTC. The encoded protein is CAISDQGSAPYEQYF. The chain joins TRBV10-3 to TRBJ2-7; D may be TRBD1 (6 bases). The germline V gene encodes CDR1 ENHRY and CDR2 SYGVKD. Trimming stripped 3 bases from V and 2 bases from J, with 14 bases between. The CDR3 is made up of 15 amino acids.

For this clonotype: An end of the junction differs from the germline gene, which may be a read error. The chain uses TRBV27 and TRBJ2-7; 7 nucleotides align to TRBD1. This CDR3 is built from 13 residues. Germline CDR1 MNHEY, CDR2 SMNVEV (reference sequence). CDR3 residues: CAGSLQGVYEQYF. The CDR3 coding sequence is TGTGCCGGCAGTCTCCAGGGGGTCTACGAGCAGTACTTC.

J is TRBJ1-1 and V is TRBV19; 8 positions agree with TRBD1. Germline-derived CDR1 and CDR2 are LNHDA and SQIVND (reference sequence). The CDR3 loop spans 15 amino acids. V lost 2 bases to trimming and J lost 6 bases; unmatched junction nucleotides: 8. CDR3 in amino acids: CASSILFGTGAEAFF. The CDR3, as DNA: TGTGCCAGTAGTATACTGTTCGGGACAGGCGCTGAAGCTTTCTTT.